The 16 T cell receptor beta chains given below trace back to one sample, sequenced in a study of shared clonotypes between healthy human individuals. Sequencing used immunoSEQ multiplex PCR; TCRdb keeps in-frame clones, though not all of them. The sample includes hundreds of thousands of clones, about three quarters of them seen just once. What was sequenced was memory CD4+ T cells sorted from blood. Subset reported: CD45RA-negative fraction. The receptors stem from a woman in her 30s in good health.

The rearrangement links TRBV19 to TRBJ2-2, with 7 bases identical to TRBD1. Germline V gene sequence: CDR1 LNHDA, CDR2 SQIVND (reference sequence). There are 15 residues in the CDR3. The trim removed 9 bases at V and 5 bases at J, leaving 12 bases unmatched. The DNA for the CDR3 is TGTGCCAGCCAGACAGACAGGGTTTATACCGGGGAGCTGTTTTTT. Translating gives CASQTDRVYTGELFF.

With regard to this clone: A much more abundant neighbour one base away suggests this may be a read error. Distinct nucleotide sequences in the sample also encode this CDR3. This chain links TRBV7-9 with TRBJ1-3; 7 positions agree with TRBD1. The junction had 2 bases not matched to a gene; V was cut back by 5 bases and J by 1 base. This CDR3 is built from 14 residues. CDR1 is SEHNR, CDR2 FQNEAQ, per germline (reference sequence). The CDR3 region is CASSLTGSGNTIYF. CDR3 bases: TGTGCCAGCAGCCTGACAGGGTCTGGAAACACCATATATTTT. Based on the CDR3 plus reference TRBV7-9 and TRBJ1-3, the full variable domain is DTGVSQNPRHKITKRGQNVTFRCDPISEHNRLYWYRQTLGQGPEFLTYFQNEAQLEKSRLLSDRFSAERPKGSFSTLEIQRTEQGDSAMYLCASSLTGSGNTIYFGEGSWLTVV.

This chain uses TRBV19 with TRBJ2-7; TRBD1 matches 8 bases. In germline, CDR1 is LNHDA, CDR2 SQIVND (reference sequence). This CDR3 contains 17 residues. The junction had 11 bases not matched to a gene; V was cut back by 4 bases and J by 0 bases. CDR3 bases: TGTGCCAGTAGTACCTTCGGCCGGACAGGGAGCTCCTACGAGCAGTACTTC. It yields the protein CASSTFGRTGSSYEQYF.

For this clone: Relative to the germline gene, one junction end is altered; a read error may explain this. V and J are TRBV7-2 and TRBJ1-1, with D unresolved. In germline, CDR1 is SGHTA, CDR2 FQGNSA. The CDR3 is 13 residues long. The CDR3 region is CASSLDGNAEAFF. CDR3 nucleotide sequence: TGTGCCAGCAGCTTAGACGGGAACGCTGAAGCTTTCTTT.

The V gene is TRBV5-1, the J gene TRBJ1-2; 8 positions match TRBD1. J gave up 8 bases and V 4 bases, and 10 bases lay outside the gene matches. This CDR3 contains 14 residues. Germline-derived CDR1 and CDR2 are SGHRS and YFSETQ. The DNA of the CDR3 is TGCGCCAGCAGCGGACCGGGACAGGTGCTCGGCTACACCTTC. Residues: CASSGPGQVLGYTF.

This clone was recorded once. The rearrangement links TRBV7-9 to TRBJ2-3; D is unresolved. V lost 4 bases to trimming and J lost 2 bases, with 4 bases between them. Germline-derived CDR1 and CDR2 are SEHNR and FQNEAQ (reference sequence). This CDR3 spans 12 amino acids. The CDR3 nucleotides read TGTGCCAGCAGCTCATACACAGATACGCAGTATTTT. This sequence encodes CASSSYTDTQYF.

Remarks on this clone: Other DNA sequences in this specimen translate into the identical CDR3. The gene calls are TRBV28 and TRBJ1-3; the D is unclear. This CDR3 comprises 12 residues. Germline-derived CDR1 and CDR2 are MDHEN and SYDVKM. Trimming took off 3 bases at V and 4 bases at J, with 4 bases between the two ends. CDR3 region: CASSFAGNTIYF. The CDR3, as DNA: TGTGCCAGCAGTTTTGCCGGAAACACCATATATTTT.

This sequence joins TRBV28 and TRBJ2-7, with TRBD1 matching over 8 bases. Per germline, CDR1 MDHEN and CDR2 SYDVKM. V lost 10 bases and J lost 1; bases outside the gene matches: 6. The CDR3 totals 13 residues. Here the CDR3 reads CAILNRGSYEQYF. As DNA, the CDR3 is TGTGCCATCTTGAACAGGGGGTCCTACGAGCAGTACTTC.

The chain joins TRBV7-9 to TRBJ1-5; D ambiguous. Per germline, CDR1 SEHNR and CDR2 FQNEAQ (reference sequence). This CDR3 is built from 14 residues. V lost 1 base, J lost 1 base, and 5 bases lay in between. The CDR3 loop is CASSLDSSNQPQHF. The CDR3 bases are TGTGCCAGCAGCTTAGACAGCAGCAATCAGCCCCAGCATTTT.

The CDR3: CASSLGTGDGYTF. DNA of the CDR3: TGCGCCAGCAGCTTGGGAACAGGGGATGGCTACACCTTC. This rearrangement joins TRBV5-1 to TRBJ1-2; 7 bases are a match to TRBD1. The CDR3 is 13 amino acids. Germline CDR1 is SGHRS and CDR2 is YFSETQ. The junction had 2 bases not matched to a gene; V was cut back by 0 bases and J by 6 bases.

The chain joins TRBV5-1 to TRBJ2-1; the D gene is possibly TRBD1 (6 bases). Germline V gene data show CDR1 as SGHRS and CDR2 as YFSETQ. Trimming left V 4 bases short and J 6 bases short, with 17 bases between. CDR3 size: 15 residues. The chain's CDR3 is CASSTRIQGINEQFF. The DNA for the CDR3 is TGCGCCAGCAGCACTAGAATACAGGGAATCAATGAGCAGTTCTTC.

In DNA, the CDR3 is TGTGCCAGCAGCTTAGCGTCCGGGCCCGGGAACACCATATATTTT. Translating it yields CASSLASGPGNTIYF. The rearrangement uses TRBV7-9 and TRBJ1-3; D ambiguous. This CDR3 region has 15 residues. Germline values: CDR1 SEHNR, CDR2 FQNEAQ (reference sequence). V was shortened by 0 bases and J by 7 bases, with 13 bases between the two germline ends.

The chain's CDR3 is CASSTMGDRLNQPQHF. The CDR3 nucleotides read TGTGCCAGCAGCACAATGGGGGACAGACTCAATCAGCCCCAGCATTTT. The rearrangement links TRBV7-6 to TRBJ1-5, with 7 bases fitting TRBD1. This CDR3 spans 16 amino acids. In germline, CDR1 is SGHVS, CDR2 FNYEAQ. V gave up 5 bases and J gave up 3 bases; unmatched junction bases: 10. The full variable domain, rest sourced from reference TRBV7-6 and TRBJ1-5, is GAGVSQSPRYKVTKRGQDVALRCDPISGHVSLYWYRQALGQGPEFLTYFNYEAQQDKSGLPNDRFSAERPEGSISTLTIQRTEQRDSAMYRCASSTMGDRLNQPQHFGDGTRLSIL.

The chain recombines TRBV30 with TRBJ1-2; D is possibly TRBD1 (5 bases). Trimming removed 5 bases from V and 3 bases from J, with 13 bases in between. This CDR3 is built from 13 residues. The V gene's germline CDR1 is GTSNPN and CDR2 SVGIG (reference sequence). CDR3 bases: TGTGCCTGGGGACCTCCGGGGCACTATGGCTACACCTTC. This translates into CAWGPPGHYGYTF.

The chain couples TRBV4-2 to TRBJ1-5, with 11 bases identical to TRBD1. Germline CDR1 LGHNA, CDR2 YNFKEQ. The CDR3 is 17 residues long. With V trimmed by 2 bases and J by 0 bases, 3 bases remained unmatched. CDR3 sequence (DNA): TGTGCCAGCAGCCAACCGGGACAGGGGGTTAGCAATCAGCCCCAGCATTTT. Its translation: CASSQPGQGVSNQPQHF.

V gene TRBV29-1 combines with J gene TRBJ2-1; no firm D call. Trimming shortened V by 4 bases and J by 4 bases, and 8 bases separated the two germline ends. The CDR3 totals 12 residues. In germline, CDR1 is SQVTM, CDR2 ANQGSEA. The CDR3 DNA reads TGCAGCGTTGCCGACACGTACAATGAGCAGTTCTTC. Translated, it gives CSVADTYNEQFF.